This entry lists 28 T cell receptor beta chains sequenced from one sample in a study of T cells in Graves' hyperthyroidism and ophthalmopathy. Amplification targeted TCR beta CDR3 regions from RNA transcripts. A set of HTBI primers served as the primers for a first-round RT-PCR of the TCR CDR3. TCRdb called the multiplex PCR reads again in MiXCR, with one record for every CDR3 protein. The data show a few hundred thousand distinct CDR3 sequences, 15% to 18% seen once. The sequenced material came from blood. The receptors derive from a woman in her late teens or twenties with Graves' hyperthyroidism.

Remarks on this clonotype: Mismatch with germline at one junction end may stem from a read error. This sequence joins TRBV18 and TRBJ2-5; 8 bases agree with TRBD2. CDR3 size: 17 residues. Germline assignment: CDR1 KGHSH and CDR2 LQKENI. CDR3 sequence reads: CASSPASGGPLQEAQYF. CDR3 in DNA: TGTGCCAGCTCACCAGCAAGCGGGGGACCACTACAAGAGGCCCAGTACTTC.

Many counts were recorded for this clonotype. DNA for the CDR3: TGTGCCAGCAGCTCCCTCGTCCAAGAGACCCAGTACTTC. Its translation is CASSSLVQETQYF. The chain recombines TRBV7-2 with TRBJ2-5, with unresolved D. There are 13 residues in the CDR3. Trimming pared 4 bases from V and 1 base from J, leaving 7 bases between. The V gene's germline CDR1 is SGHTA and CDR2 FQGNSA.

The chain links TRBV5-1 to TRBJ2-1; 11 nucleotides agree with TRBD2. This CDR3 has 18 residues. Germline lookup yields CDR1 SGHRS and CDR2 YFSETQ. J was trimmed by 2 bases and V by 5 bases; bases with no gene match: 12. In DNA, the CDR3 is TGCGCCAGCAGAGTGGGGCTAGCGGGGGGCCCCACCTACAATGAGCAGTTCTTC. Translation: CASRVGLAGGPTYNEQFF.

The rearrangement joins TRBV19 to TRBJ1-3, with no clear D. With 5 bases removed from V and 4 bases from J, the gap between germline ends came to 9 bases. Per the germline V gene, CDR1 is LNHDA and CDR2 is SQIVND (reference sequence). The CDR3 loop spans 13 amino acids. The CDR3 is CASSPRPGNTIYF. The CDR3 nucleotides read TGTGCCAGTAGTCCGCGCCCGGGAAACACCATATATTTT. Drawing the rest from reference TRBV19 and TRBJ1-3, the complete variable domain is DGGITQSPKYLFRKEGQNVTLSCEQNLNHDAMYWYRQDPGQGLRLIYYSQIVNDFQKGDIAEGYSVSREKKESFPLTVTSAQKNPTAFYLCASSPRPGNTIYFGEGSWLTVV.

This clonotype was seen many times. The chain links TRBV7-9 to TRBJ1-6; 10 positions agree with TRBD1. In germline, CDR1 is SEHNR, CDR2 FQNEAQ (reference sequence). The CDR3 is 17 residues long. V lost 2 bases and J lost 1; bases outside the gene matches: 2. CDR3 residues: CASSLRTGGSYNSPLHF. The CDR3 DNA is TGTGCCAGCAGCTTAAGGACAGGGGGTTCCTATAATTCACCCCTCCACTTT. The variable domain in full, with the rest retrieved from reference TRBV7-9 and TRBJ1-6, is DTGVSQNPRHKITKRGQNVTFRCDPISEHNRLYWYRQTLGQGPEFLTYFQNEAQLEKSRLLSDRFSAERPKGSFSTLEIQRTEQGDSAMYLCASSLRTGGSYNSPLHFGNGTRLTVT.

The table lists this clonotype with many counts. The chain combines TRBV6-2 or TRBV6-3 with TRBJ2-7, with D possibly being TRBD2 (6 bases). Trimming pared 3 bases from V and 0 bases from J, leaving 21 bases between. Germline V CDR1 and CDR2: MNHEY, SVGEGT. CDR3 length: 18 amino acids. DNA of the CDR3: TGTGCCAGCAGTTATGATCCCCAGATAGCGGCGAGCTCCTACGAGCAGTACTTC. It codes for CASSYDPQIAASSYEQYF.

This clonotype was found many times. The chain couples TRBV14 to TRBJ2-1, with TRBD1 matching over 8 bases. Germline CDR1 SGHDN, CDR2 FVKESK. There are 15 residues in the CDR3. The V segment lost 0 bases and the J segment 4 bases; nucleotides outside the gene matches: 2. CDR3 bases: TGTGCCAGCAGCCAAGACAGGGGGCCGTACAATGAGCAGTTCTTC. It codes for CASSQDRGPYNEQFF.

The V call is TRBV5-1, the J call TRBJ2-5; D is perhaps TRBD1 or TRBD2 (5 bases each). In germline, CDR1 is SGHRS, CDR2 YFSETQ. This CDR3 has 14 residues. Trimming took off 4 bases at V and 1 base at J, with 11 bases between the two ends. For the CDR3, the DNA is TGCGCCAGCAGCGTGGGGACCGTCCAAGAGACCCAGTACTTC. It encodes CASSVGTVQETQYF.

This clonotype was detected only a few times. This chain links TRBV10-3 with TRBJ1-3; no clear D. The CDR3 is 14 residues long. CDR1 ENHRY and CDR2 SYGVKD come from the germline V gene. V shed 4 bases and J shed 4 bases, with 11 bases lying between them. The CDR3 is CAISGVESGNTIYF. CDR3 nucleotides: TGTGCCATCAGTGGGGTCGAAAGCGGAAACACCATATATTTT.

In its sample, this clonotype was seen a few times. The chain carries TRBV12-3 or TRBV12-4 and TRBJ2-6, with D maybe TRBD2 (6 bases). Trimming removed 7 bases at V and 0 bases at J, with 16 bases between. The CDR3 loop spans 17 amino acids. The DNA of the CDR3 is TGTGCCAGCACCAGGAGGGGACCACACTCTGGGGCCAACGTCCTGACTTTC. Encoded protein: CASTRRGPHSGANVLTF.

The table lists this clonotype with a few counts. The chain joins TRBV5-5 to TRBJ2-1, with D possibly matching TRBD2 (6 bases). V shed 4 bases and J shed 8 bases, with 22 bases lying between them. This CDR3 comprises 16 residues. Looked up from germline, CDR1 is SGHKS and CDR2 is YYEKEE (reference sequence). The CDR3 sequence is CASSAAGLTFWDEQFF. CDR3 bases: TGTGCCAGCAGCGCGGCGGGACTCACGTTTTGGGATGAGCAGTTCTTC. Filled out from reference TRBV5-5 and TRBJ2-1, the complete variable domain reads DAGVTQSPTHLIKTRGQQVTLRCSPISGHKSVSWYQQVLGQGPQFIFQYYEKEERGRGNFPDRFSARQFPNYSSELNVNALLLGDSALYLCASSAAGLTFWDEQFFGPGTRLTVL.

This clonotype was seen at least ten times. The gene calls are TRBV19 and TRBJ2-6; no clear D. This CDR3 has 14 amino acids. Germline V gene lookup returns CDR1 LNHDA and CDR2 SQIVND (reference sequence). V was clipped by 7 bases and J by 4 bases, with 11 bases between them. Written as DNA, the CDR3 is TGTGCCAGTATTGTGAGGCCCGGGGCCAACGTCCTGACTTTC. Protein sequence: CASIVRPGANVLTF.

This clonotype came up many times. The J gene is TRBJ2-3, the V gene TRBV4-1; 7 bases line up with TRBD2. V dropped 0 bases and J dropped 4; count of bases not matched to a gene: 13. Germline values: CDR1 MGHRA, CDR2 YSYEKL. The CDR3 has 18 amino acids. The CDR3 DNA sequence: TGCGCCAGCAGCCAAGATTCGGGAGCGGCGGGAGAGGCAGATACGCAGTATTTT. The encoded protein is CASSQDSGAAGEADTQYF.

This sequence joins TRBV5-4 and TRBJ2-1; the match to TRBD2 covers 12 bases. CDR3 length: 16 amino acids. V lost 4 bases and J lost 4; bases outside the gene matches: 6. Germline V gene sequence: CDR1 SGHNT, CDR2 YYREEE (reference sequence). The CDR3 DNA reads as TGTGCCAGCAGCACGGGGACTAGCGGGCCTTACAATGAGCAGTTCTTC. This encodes CASSTGTSGPYNEQFF.

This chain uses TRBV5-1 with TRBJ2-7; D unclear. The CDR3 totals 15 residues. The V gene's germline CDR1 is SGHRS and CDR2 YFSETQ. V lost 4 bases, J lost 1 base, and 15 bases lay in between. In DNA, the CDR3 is TGCGCCAGCAGCCCCTCGGCCGCGGCGTCCTACGAGCAGTACTTC. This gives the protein CASSPSAAASYEQYF.

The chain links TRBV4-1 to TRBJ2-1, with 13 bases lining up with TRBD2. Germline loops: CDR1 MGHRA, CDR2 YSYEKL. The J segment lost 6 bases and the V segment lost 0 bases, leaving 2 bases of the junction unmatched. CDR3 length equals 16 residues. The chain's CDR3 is CASSQDTSGRVNEQFF. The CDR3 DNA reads TGCGCCAGCAGCCAAGATACTAGCGGGAGGGTCAATGAGCAGTTCTTC.

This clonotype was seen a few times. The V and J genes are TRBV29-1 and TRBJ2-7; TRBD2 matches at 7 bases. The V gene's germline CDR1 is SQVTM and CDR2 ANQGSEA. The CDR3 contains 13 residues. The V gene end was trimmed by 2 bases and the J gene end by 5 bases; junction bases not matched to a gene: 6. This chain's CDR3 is CSVEIAGVDEQYF. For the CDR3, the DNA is TGCAGCGTTGAAATCGCGGGAGTTGACGAGCAGTACTTC.

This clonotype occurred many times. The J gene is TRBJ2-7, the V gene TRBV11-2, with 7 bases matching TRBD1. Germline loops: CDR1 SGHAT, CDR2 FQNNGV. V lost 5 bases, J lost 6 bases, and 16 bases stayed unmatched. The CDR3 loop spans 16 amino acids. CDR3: CASSQGRVTGPLEQYF. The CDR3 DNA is TGTGCCAGCAGCCAAGGCCGTGTGACAGGGCCCCTCGAGCAGTACTTC.

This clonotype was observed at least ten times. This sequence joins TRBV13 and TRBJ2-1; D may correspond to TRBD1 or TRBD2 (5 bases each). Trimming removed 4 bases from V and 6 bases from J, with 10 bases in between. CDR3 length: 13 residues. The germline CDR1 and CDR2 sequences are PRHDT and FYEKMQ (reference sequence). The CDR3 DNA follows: TGTGCCAGCAGCTGGGACCGCCCCAATGAGCAGTTCTTC. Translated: CASSWDRPNEQFF.

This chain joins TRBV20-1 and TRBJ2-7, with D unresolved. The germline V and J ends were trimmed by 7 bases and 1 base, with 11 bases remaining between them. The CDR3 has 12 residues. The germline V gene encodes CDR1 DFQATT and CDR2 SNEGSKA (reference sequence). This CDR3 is CSGRKDSYEQYF. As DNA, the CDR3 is TGCAGTGGCCGAAAGGATTCCTACGAGCAGTACTTC.

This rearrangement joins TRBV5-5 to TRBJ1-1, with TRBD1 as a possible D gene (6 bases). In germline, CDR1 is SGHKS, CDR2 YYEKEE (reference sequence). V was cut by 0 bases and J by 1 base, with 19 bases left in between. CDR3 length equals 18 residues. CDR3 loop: CASSLGRGAGAPNTEAFF. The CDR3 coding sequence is TGTGCCAGCAGCTTGGGACGTGGCGCAGGGGCACCGAACACTGAAGCTTTCTTT.

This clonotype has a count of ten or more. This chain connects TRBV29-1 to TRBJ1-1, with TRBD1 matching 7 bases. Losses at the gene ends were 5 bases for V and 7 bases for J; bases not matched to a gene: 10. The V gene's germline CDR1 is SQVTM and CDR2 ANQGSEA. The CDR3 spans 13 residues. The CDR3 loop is CSVRDSLWGEAFF. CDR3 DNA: TGCAGCGTTCGGGACAGCCTATGGGGTGAAGCTTTCTTT.

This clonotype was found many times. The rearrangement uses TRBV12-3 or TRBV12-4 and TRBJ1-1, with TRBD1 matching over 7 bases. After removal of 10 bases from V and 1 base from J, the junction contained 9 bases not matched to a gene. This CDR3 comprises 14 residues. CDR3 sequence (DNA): TGTGCCATCGAAGGGGGCGGAAGGAACACTGAAGCTTTCTTT. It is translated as CAIEGGGRNTEAFF.

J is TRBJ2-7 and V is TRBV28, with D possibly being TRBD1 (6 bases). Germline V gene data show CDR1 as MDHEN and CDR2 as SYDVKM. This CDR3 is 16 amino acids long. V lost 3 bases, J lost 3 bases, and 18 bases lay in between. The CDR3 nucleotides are TGTGCCAGCAGTTTTGATTGGGGTCCGGGACACTACGAGCAGTACTTC. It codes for CASSFDWGPGHYEQYF.

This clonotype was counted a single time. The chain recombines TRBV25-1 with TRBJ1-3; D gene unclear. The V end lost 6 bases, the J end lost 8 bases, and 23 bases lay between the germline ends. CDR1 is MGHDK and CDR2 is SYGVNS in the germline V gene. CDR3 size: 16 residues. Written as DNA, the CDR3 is TGTGCCAGCAGCACCTCCTCGGGAAGAGGTATAGACACCATATATTTT. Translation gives CASSTSSGRGIDTIYF.

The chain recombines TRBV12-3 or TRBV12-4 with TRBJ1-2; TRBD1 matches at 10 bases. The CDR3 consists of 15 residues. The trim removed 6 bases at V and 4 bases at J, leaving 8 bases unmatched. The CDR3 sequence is CASRIPRTGGYGYTF. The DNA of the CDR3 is TGTGCCAGCAGAATTCCTCGGACAGGGGGCTATGGCTACACCTTC.

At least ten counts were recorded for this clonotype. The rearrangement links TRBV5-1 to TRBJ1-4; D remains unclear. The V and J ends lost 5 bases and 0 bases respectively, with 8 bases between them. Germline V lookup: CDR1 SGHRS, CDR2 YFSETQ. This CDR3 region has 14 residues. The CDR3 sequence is CASRAYPTNEKLFF. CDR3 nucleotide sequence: TGCGCCAGCAGAGCGTACCCAACTAATGAAAAACTGTTTTTT.

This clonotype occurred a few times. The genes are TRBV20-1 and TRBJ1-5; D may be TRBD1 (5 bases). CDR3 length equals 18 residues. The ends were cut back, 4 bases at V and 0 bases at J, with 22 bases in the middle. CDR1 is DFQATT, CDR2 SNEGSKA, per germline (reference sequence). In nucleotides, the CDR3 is TGCAGTGCTACCCTATTATCGGGACCTCCATATAGCAATCAGCCCCAGCATTTT. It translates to CSATLLSGPPYSNQPQHF.